Listed below are T cell receptor beta chains from one sample, sequenced in a study of molecular identifiers for immune sequencing clone quantification. MiXCR, applied by TCRdb to the PCR reads, yields one record per CDR3 protein. Of just under 650,000 distinct CDR3 sequences in the sample, 20% were seen once. The sample taken for sequencing was naive CD8+ T cells from blood, with Jurkat cell RNA spiked in. All receptors derive from a human donor in good health. Some libraries in this study had Jurkat cell RNA spiked in. CDR3s include the opening cysteine and the closing phenylalanine or tryptophan. D genes are given only for firm matches. Only part of the rows carry a size: once, few, many, or a class if the clone is expanded.

abundance	d_gene	v_gene	j_gene	CDR3aa	CDR3nt
NA	NA	TRBV19	TRBJ1-2	CASSIGVFSGYTF	TGTGCCAGTAGTATAGGAGTGTTCAGTGGCTACACCTTC
many	NA	TRBV28	TRBJ1-5	CASSLQWGGDQPQHF	TGTGCCAGCAGTTTACAGTGGGGGGGGGATCAGCCCCAGCATTTT
many	NA	TRBV21-1	TRBJ2-3	CASNLRRGQGSTDTQYF	TGTGCCAGCAACCTCCGCAGGGGACAGGGGAGCACAGATACGCAGTATTTT
many	NA	TRBV6-1	TRBJ1-1	CASNLGITEAFF	TGTGCCAGCAATCTTGGGATAACTGAAGCTTTCTTT
few	NA	TRBV30	TRBJ2-1	CAWSGETRGWIEQFF	TGTGCCTGGAGTGGCGAGACCCGGGGTTGGATTGAGCAGTTCTTC
many	NA	TRBV7-9	TRBJ2-2	CASSWYTGELFF	TGTGCCAGCAGCTGGTACACCGGGGAGCTGTTTTTT
many	TRBD1	TRBV3-1	TRBJ2-7	CASSPGTGSFYEQYF	TGTGCCAGCAGCCCGGGGACAGGGTCCTTTTACGAGCAGTACTTC
many	NA	TRBV2	TRBJ2-5	CASDGAGTETQYF	TGTGCCAGTGACGGGGCAGGGACGGAGACCCAGTACTTC
many	NA	TRBV27	TRBJ2-1	CASSPRKSSYNEQFF	TGTGCCAGCAGTCCCAGGAAGAGCTCCTACAATGAGCAGTTCTTC
NA	NA	TRBV27	TRBJ2-7	CSSSLGRDYEQYF	TGTTCCAGCAGTTTGGGCAGAGACTACGAGCAGTACTTC
many	NA	TRBV6-2/TRBV6-3	TRBJ2-7	CASSYLQGGEQYF	TGTGCCAGCAGTTATCTACAGGGTGGCGAGCAGTACTTC
many	TRBD1	TRBV3-1	TRBJ1-1	CASSQVRTGVTEAFF	TGTGCCAGCAGCCAAGTCCGGACAGGGGTAACTGAAGCTTTCTTT
many	NA	TRBV25-1	TRBJ2-5	CASSEYDNVEETQYF	TGTGCCAGCAGTGAATATGACAACGTGGAAGAGACCCAGTACTTC
NA	TRBD1	TRBV19	TRBJ1-2	CASTPGQGHLGYTF	TGTGCCAGTACCCCGGGACAGGGCCATCTTGGCTACACCTTC
many	NA	TRBV28	TRBJ1-5	CASQEGVSNQPQHF	TGTGCCAGCCAAGAGGGGGTGAGCAATCAGCCCCAGCATTTT
NA	NA	TRBV20-1	TRBJ2-7	CSARPQGMGRYEQYF	TGCAGTGCTAGACCACAGGGAATGGGACGGTACGAGCAGTACTTC
NA	NA	TRBV4-3	TRBJ2-1	CASSQDPTFEQFF	TGCGCCAGCAGCCAAGATCCGACATTTGAGCAGTTCTTC
many	NA	TRBV7-9	TRBJ2-7	CASSFVASYYEQYF	TGTGCCAGCAGCTTTGTGGCCTCGTACTACGAGCAGTACTTC
many	NA	TRBV20-1	TRBJ2-1	CSASEVIQPGDYNEQFF	TGCAGTGCTAGTGAAGTCATACAACCAGGAGACTACAATGAGCAGTTCTTC
many	TRBD2	TRBV30	TRBJ2-3	CAWSVGSGGADTQYF	TGTGCCTGGAGTGTCGGTAGCGGGGGCGCAGATACGCAGTATTTT
many	NA	TRBV7-2	TRBJ2-7	CASSWDSLNGYEQYF	TGTGCCAGCAGTTGGGACTCCCTGAATGGGTACGAGCAGTACTTC
many	NA	TRBV12-3/TRBV12-4	TRBJ2-3	CASSSTVGTDTQYF	TGTGCCAGCAGTTCGACAGTGGGCACAGATACGCAGTATTTT
many	TRBD2	TRBV4-1	TRBJ2-3	CASSQGFVRERDTQYF	TGCGCCAGCAGCCAAGGTTTCGTGCGGGAGCGGGATACGCAGTATTTT
NA	TRBD1	TRBV25-1	TRBJ2-7	CASGRWTGTSSYEQYF	TGTGCCAGCGGTCGATGGACAGGGACGAGCTCCTACGAGCAGTACTTC
many	TRBD2	TRBV20-1	TRBJ2-3	CSARAYLAGASTSDTQYF	TGCAGTGCTAGAGCGTATCTAGCGGGGGCCTCCACTTCGGATACGCAGTATTTT
NA	NA	TRBV7-2	TRBJ2-7	CASSPGGPADEQYF	TGTGCCAGCAGCCCCGGGGGCCCCGCGGACGAGCAGTACTTC
many	NA	TRBV20-1	TRBJ2-7	CSALNRILAYEQYF	TGCAGTGCTTTGAACAGAATCCTTGCCTACGAGCAGTACTTC
many	NA	TRBV4-3	TRBJ1-1	CASSLGEENTEAFF	TGCGCCAGCAGCTTAGGAGAGGAGAACACTGAAGCTTTCTTT
few	NA	TRBV19	TRBJ2-2	CASSIGQGRDAGELFF	TGTGCCAGTAGTATTGGGCAGGGTCGGGACGCCGGGGAGCTGTTTTTT
NA	NA	TRBV6-5	TRBJ1-2	CASSYSPDNYGYTF	TGTGCCAGCAGTTACTCTCCAGATAACTATGGCTACACCTTC
once	TRBD1	TRBV19	TRBJ2-7	CASSVGTGTCEQYF	TGTGCCAGTAGTGTTGGGACAGGGACCTGCGAGCAGTACTTC
many	NA	TRBV27	TRBJ2-4	CASSLSPTGPTQYF	TGTGCCAGCAGTTTATCGCCTACAGGACCGACTCAGTACTTC
few	TRBD1	TRBV27	TRBJ1-1	CASSPLTGYTVAFF	TGTGCCAGCAGTCCGTTGACAGGGTACACTGTAGCTTTCTTT
many	NA	TRBV20-1	TRBJ1-5	CSAREGSNQPQHF	TGCAGTGCTAGAGAAGGGAGCAATCAGCCCCAGCATTTT
many	TRBD2	TRBV4-3	TRBJ2-5	CASSPTSRAETQYF	TGCGCCAGCAGCCCGACTAGCCGGGCCGAGACCCAGTACTTC
many	NA	TRBV24-1	TRBJ2-1	CATSDLGPPEQFF	TGTGCCACCAGTGACTTGGGTCCCCCTGAGCAGTTCTTC
many	TRBD1	TRBV27	TRBJ1-1	CASSLSGTGGRGTEAFF	TGTGCCAGCAGTTTATCGGGGACAGGGGGCAGGGGCACTGAAGCTTTCTTT